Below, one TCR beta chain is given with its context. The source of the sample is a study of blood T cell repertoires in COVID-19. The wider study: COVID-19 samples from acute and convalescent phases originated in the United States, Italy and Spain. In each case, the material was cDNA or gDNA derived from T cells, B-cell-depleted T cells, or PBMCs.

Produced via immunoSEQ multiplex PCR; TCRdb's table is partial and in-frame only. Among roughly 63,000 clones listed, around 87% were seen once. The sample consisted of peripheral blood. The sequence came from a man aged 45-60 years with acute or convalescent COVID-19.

The CDR3 is CAWSSTGTSGYEQYF. CDR3 DNA sequence: TGTGCCTGGAGCTCAACCGGGACTAGCGGCTACGAGCAGTACTTC. The gene calls are TRBV30 and TRBJ2-7; 11 bases are a match to TRBD2. Germline CDR1 GTSNPN, CDR2 SVGIG (reference sequence). The J segment lost 3 bases and the V segment lost 3 bases, leaving 7 bases of the junction unmatched. CDR3 length equals 15 residues.